This TCR beta chain was sequenced for a study of blood T cell repertoires in COVID-19 (TCRdb year 2020). Concerning the study at large: Collaborator samples came from the United States, Italy and Spain and covered acute and convalescent phases of COVID-19. The repertoires were released in a freely available public database meant as a resource for research on the immune response to SARS-CoV-2. The dataset comprised deeply sampled blood TCRbeta repertoires from subjects exposed to, actively infected with, or recovered from COVID-19. Where available, HLA class I and class II types were taken from metadata supplied by the sample provider and were not determined by assay-based typing. The prospective study material was composed of cDNA or gDNA derived from T cells, B-cell-depleted T cells, or PBMCs. Samples were obtained from the ongoing ImmuneRACE study (first 160 participants) and from about 1,300 subjects provided by 6 global collaborators. A de-identified subject ID, COVID-19 status, age in years and sex were almost always included in the sample metadata. Summary of the overall study and its limitations: The quantity of clinical and demographic metadata differed by source and by participant and was supplied without curation.

With regard to this clone: Its antigen remains undetermined. Base qualities were left out, and no much larger clone turns up one base away.

Samples from volunteer blood donors who had recovered from COVID-19 were contributed by a second Seattle source. Each collaborating institution followed its own protocols to collect whole blood in K2EDTA tubes. For TCRbeta analysis, collaborators shipped samples as frozen whole blood, isolated PBMCs, or DNA extracted from either of those sample types. At the junction V is shortened by 4 bases and J by 0 bases, with 10 bases in between. From its cysteine to its phenylalanine, the CDR3 spans 15 amino acids. The CDR3 DNA has 45 bases and is translated from base 1. CDR1 and CDR2 were assigned from the germline V gene as MDHEN and SYDVKM. TCRbeta CDR3 regions were amplified from genomic DNA using the immunoSEQ Assay, a bias-controlled multiplex PCR. Per the original workflow: The number of nucleated cells in each sample was estimated from the amplification of reference gene primers within the assay. To quantify the absolute abundance of each unique TCRbeta CDR3 rearrangement, sequence reads were collapsed and filtered. Productive Simpson clonality was computed per sample as the square root of Simpson's diversity index over productive rearrangements. TCRdb's version of the immuneACCESS table is confined to in-frame rearrangements and falls short of the full clone set. An unresolved V gene accounts for under half of the shortfall where checked; the remainder is of unknown origin. V and J calls and clone size are as listed in that table; D and trimming were resolved from the DNA. Counted in this sample were a few hundred thousand clones; just under 90% of them appeared once. The ten largest account for approximately 6.2% of the sample.

The chain links TRBV28 with TRBJ1-5, with a tentative D gene TRBD1 over 5 matching bases. The sequencing input was peripheral blood. The clonotype was recovered from a man in his 60s who had recovered from COVID-19. CDR3 reads: CASSSPGNSNQPQHF. The nucleotide sequence is TGTGCCAGCAGTTCTCCAGGGAATAGCAATCAGCCCCAGCATTTT. Full variable domain (CDR3 extended with the reference TRBV28 and TRBJ1-5 proteins): DVKVTQSSRYLVKRTGEKVFLECVQDMDHENMFWYRQDPGLGLRLIYFSYDVKMKEKGDIPEGYSVSREKKERFSLILESASTNQTSMYLCASSSPGNSNQPQHFGDGTRLSIL.